The 18 T cell receptor beta chains listed next were all sequenced from one sample in a study of blood T cell repertoires in COVID-19. Only in-frame clones appear in the TCRdb table, and some are missing; sequencing was by immunoSEQ multiplex PCR. Among roughly 200,000 clones listed, around 90% were seen once. Sample: PBMCs or T cells enriched from blood (not recorded which). The origin of the receptors is a man in his thirties or forties in a cohort exposed to, infected with or recovered from COVID-19 (not recorded which).

This clone showed up just once. The J gene is TRBJ1-6, the V gene TRBV13, with a possible D match to TRBD1 (5 bases). The CDR3 runs to 15 residues. CDR1 and CDR2 (germline): PRHDT, FYEKMQ (reference sequence). Trimming cost V 4 bases and J 7 bases, with 14 bases left between them. The CDR3 loop reads CASSYGRRGNSPLHF. The CDR3 DNA sequence: TGTGCCAGCAGCTACGGACGGAGGGGAAATTCACCCCTCCACTTT.

V usage is TRBV29-1 and J usage is TRBJ1-2; 9 positions match TRBD1. Germline CDR1 and CDR2: SQVTM and ANQGSEA. After removal of 7 bases from V and 8 bases from J, the junction contained 8 bases not matched to a gene. The CDR3 has 12 residues. CDR3 nucleotides: TGCAGCGCCCAAACAGGGGGCGAGGGCTACACCTTC. This gives the protein CSAQTGGEGYTF.

V and J are TRBV13 and TRBJ2-1, with D perhaps matching TRBD2 (6 bases). The germline V gene encodes CDR1 PRHDT and CDR2 FYEKMQ (reference sequence). This CDR3 is 17 amino acids long. Trimming removed 5 bases from V and 1 base from J, with 18 bases in between. The CDR3 nucleotides read TGTGCCAGCAGCCCGAGCGGGCGATCAGGATCCTACAATGAGCAGTTCTTC. Translated, it gives CASSPSGRSGSYNEQFF. The variable domain in full, with the rest retrieved from reference TRBV13 and TRBJ2-1, is AAGVIQSPRHLIKEKRETATLKCYPIPRHDTVYWYQQGPGQDPQFLISFYEKMQSDKGSIPDRFSAQQFSDYHSELNMSSLELGDSALYFCASSPSGRSGSYNEQFFGPGTRLTVL.

The rearrangement links TRBV6-5 to TRBJ1-6; a possible D gene is TRBD1 (5 bases). V was pared by 7 bases and J by 4 bases, with 11 bases between. There are 14 residues in the CDR3. Germline CDR1 and CDR2: MNHEY and SVGAGI. Here the CDR3 reads CASTPGVYNSPLHF. CDR3 DNA sequence: TGTGCCAGCACTCCGGGGGTATATAATTCACCCCTCCACTTT.

The rearrangement links TRBV5-6 to TRBJ2-7; a possible D gene is TRBD2 (6 bases). Germline V lookup: CDR1 SGHDT, CDR2 YYEEEE. The CDR3 runs 15 residues. Between the trimmed V and J ends, which lost 1 base and 3 bases, there was a span of 14 bases. The CDR3 DNA follows: TGTGCCAGCAGCTTGTTACGGGAGTGGGACTACGAGCAGTACTTC. It yields the protein CASSLLREWDYEQYF.

J is TRBJ2-5 and V is TRBV24-1, with 7 bases matching TRBD1. Germline assignment: CDR1 KGHDR and CDR2 SFDVKD. The CDR3 loop spans 16 amino acids. The V gene end was trimmed by 2 bases and the J gene end by 2 bases; junction bases not matched to a gene: 7. The chain's CDR3 is CATSDWGQSSQETQYF. Here the CDR3 DNA reads TGTGCCACCAGTGATTGGGGACAGTCAAGTCAAGAGACCCAGTACTTC.

The CDR3 sequence: CASSFPSGRVGTETQYF. In nucleotides, the CDR3 is TGTGCCAGCAGCTTCCCAAGCGGGAGAGTAGGGACGGAGACCCAGTACTTC. The genes are TRBV11-2 and TRBJ2-5; 8 bases map to TRBD2. This CDR3 has 17 residues. After removal of 3 bases from V and 5 bases from J, the junction contained 14 bases not matched to a gene. CDR1 SGHAT and CDR2 FQNNGV come from the germline V gene.

The chain links TRBV3-1 (or the pseudogene TRBV3-2) to TRBJ2-5; 10 positions agree with TRBD2. Germline assignment: CDR1 LGHDT and CDR2 YNNKEL (reference sequence). V was clipped by 1 base and J by 3 bases; unmatched bases: 8. The CDR3 runs to 17 residues. For the CDR3, the DNA is TGTGCCAGCAGCCAAGCCGGACGTACTAGCGGGAAAGAGACCCAGTACTTC. This codes for CASSQAGRTSGKETQYF.

This clone showed up just once. The chain carries TRBV5-6 and TRBJ1-5; perhaps TRBD1 as D (6 bases). The V and J ends lost 2 bases and 3 bases respectively, with 9 bases between them. The CDR3 spans 14 residues. In germline, CDR1 is SGHDT, CDR2 YYEEEE. CDR3 region: CASSFTGYNQPQHF. CDR3 nucleotide sequence: TGTGCCAGCAGCTTCACAGGGTACAATCAGCCCCAGCATTTT.

The rearrangement joins TRBV9 to TRBJ2-2; D unresolved. Germline lookup yields CDR1 SGDLS and CDR2 YYNGEE. Trimming pared 0 bases from V and 0 bases from J, leaving 3 bases between. This CDR3 region has 14 residues. CDR3 amino acids: CASSVGANTGELFF. The CDR3 bases are TGTGCCAGCAGCGTAGGAGCGAACACCGGGGAGCTGTTTTTT.

The CDR3 here is CASSPNRGVSEQYF. The CDR3 DNA follows: TGCGCCAGCAGCCCCAACAGGGGGGTTAGCGAGCAGTACTTC. V usage is TRBV10-2 and J usage is TRBJ2-7; 8 nucleotides align to TRBD1. J gave up 6 bases and V 6 bases, and 10 bases lay outside the gene matches. This CDR3 is built from 14 residues. In germline, CDR1 is WSHSY, CDR2 SAAADI.

This rearrangement joins TRBV9 to TRBJ2-1, with D perhaps TRBD2 (6 bases). The V gene's germline CDR1 is SGDLS and CDR2 YYNGEE. The CDR3 loop spans 15 amino acids. The ends were cut back, 0 bases at V and 4 bases at J, with 11 bases in the middle. This CDR3 is CASSVGRAAYNEQFF. In DNA, the CDR3 is TGTGCCAGCAGCGTAGGGAGGGCGGCTTACAATGAGCAGTTCTTC.

The chain employs TRBV11-3 and TRBJ1-1; D remains ambiguous. The CDR3 length is 16 residues. V lost 5 bases and J 1 base, leaving 17 bases between the germline ends. The germline V gene has CDR1 SGHNT and CDR2 YENEEA. The DNA for the CDR3 is TGTGCCAGCAGCCCCCTTGTAAGCAGGCAGAACACTGAAGCTTTCTTT. Protein: CASSPLVSRQNTEAFF.

The chain combines TRBV28 with TRBJ2-3; TRBD2 matches 9 bases. V lost 3 bases and J lost 2; bases outside the gene matches: 9. The CDR3 sequence is 17 residues long. Germline loops: CDR1 MDHEN, CDR2 SYDVKM. CDR3 residues: CASSFNPSGENTDTQYF. The CDR3 nucleotides are TGTGCCAGCAGTTTTAACCCTAGCGGGGAAAACACAGATACGCAGTATTTT.

CDR3 in amino acids: CASRAGYEQYF. The CDR3 nucleotides read TGTGCCAGTAGGGCAGGGTACGAGCAGTACTTC. The chain uses TRBV2 and TRBJ2-7; a possible D gene is TRBD1 (5 bases). Germline-derived CDR1 and CDR2 are SNHLY and FYNNEI. The V gene lost 9 bases and the J gene lost 4 bases, with 10 bases spanning the gap. The CDR3 has 11 amino acids.

This clone was seen only a few times. The rearrangement links TRBV6-5 to TRBJ1-3, with no clear D. The CDR3 length is 14 residues. Germline loops: CDR1 MNHEY, CDR2 SVGAGI. Trimming pared 8 bases from V and 0 bases from J, leaving 11 bases between. The CDR3 DNA is TGTGCCAGCGGTTGGCTTCGCTCTGGAAACACCATATATTTT. It yields the protein CASGWLRSGNTIYF.

J is TRBJ1-2 and V is TRBV5-1; D is ambiguous. V was clipped by 0 bases and J by 5 bases, with 8 bases between them. Per germline, CDR1 SGHRS and CDR2 YFSETQ. This CDR3 region has 13 residues. CDR3 nucleotides: TGCGCCAGCAGCTTGGGGAAGACTTATGGCTACACCTTC. Its translation: CASSLGKTYGYTF.

This clone appeared a single time. V usage is TRBV7-2 and J usage is TRBJ2-5; 12 bases fit TRBD2. CDR1 and CDR2 from the germline V gene are SGHTA and FQGNSA. Trimming at V came to 2 bases and at J to 5 bases, leaving 3 bases not matched to a gene. The CDR3 totals 15 residues. The CDR3 loop is CASSLRTSGIETQYF. The CDR3 coding sequence is TGTGCCAGCAGCTTAAGGACTAGCGGGATTGAGACCCAGTACTTC.